The clone carrying this T cell receptor beta chain was recorded many times. Its matching antigen is unknown. The data belong to a study of T-cell reconstitution after alpha-beta-depleted transplantation in children. Trimming shortened V by 6 bases and J by 3 bases, and 8 bases separated the two germline ends. CDR3 length: 12 amino acids. CDR1 and CDR2 (germline): SGHTS, YDEGEE. A TCRbeta library incorporating unique molecular identifiers was prepared. TCRdb recomputed calls from the PCR reads with MiXCR, one row per CDR3 protein. The repertoire has some 600,000 distinct CDR3 sequences, 10% to 15% of them found once; the top ten carry around 2%. Study-level results: There were reportedly several hundred expanded graft clones from which alpha-beta T cells came about two months after transplant.

The chain carries TRBV5-8 and TRBJ2-3; D is undetermined. The source material was PBMCs, mostly from graft donor cells, sampled 360 days after TCRalphabeta/CD19-depleted stem cell transplant. The clonotype was recovered from a male patient younger than 18 who had a stem cell transplant for acute myeloid leukemia, so the T cells may come from the graft donor. CDR3 sequence reads: CASNWGTDTQYF. For the CDR3, the DNA is TGTGCCAGCAACTGGGGAACAGATACGCAGTATTTT.